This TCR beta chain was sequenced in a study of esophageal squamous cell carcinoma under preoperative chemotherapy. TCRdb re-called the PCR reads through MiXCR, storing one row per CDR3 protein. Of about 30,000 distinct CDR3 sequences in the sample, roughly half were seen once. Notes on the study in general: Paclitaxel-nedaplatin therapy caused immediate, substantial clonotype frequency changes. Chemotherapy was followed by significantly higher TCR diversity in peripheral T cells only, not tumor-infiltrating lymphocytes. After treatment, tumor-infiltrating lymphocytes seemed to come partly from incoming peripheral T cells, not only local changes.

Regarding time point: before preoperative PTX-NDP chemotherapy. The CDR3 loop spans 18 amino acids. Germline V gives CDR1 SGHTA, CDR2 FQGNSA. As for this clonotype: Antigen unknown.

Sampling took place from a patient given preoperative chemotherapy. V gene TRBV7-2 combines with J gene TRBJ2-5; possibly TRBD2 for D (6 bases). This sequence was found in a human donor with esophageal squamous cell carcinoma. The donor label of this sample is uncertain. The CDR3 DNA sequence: TGTGCGGGCATCTATGGGGGGAGCGCCTCCGGTGCCCAAGAGACCCAGTACTTC. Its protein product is CAGIYGGSASGAQETQYF.